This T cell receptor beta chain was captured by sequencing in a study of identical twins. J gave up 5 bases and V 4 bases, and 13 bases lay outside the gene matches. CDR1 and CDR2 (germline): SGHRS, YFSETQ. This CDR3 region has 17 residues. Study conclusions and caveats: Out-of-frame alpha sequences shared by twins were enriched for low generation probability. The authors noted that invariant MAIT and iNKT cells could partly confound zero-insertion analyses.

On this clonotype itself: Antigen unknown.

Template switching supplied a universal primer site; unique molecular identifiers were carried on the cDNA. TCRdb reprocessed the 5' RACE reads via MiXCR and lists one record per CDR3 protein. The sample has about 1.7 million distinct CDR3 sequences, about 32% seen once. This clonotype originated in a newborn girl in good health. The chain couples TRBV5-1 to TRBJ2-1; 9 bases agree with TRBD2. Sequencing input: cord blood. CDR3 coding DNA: TGCGCCAGCAGCCTGCTAGCGGGGCCCACTAACCACAATGAGCAGTTCTTC. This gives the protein CASSLLAGPTNHNEQFF.